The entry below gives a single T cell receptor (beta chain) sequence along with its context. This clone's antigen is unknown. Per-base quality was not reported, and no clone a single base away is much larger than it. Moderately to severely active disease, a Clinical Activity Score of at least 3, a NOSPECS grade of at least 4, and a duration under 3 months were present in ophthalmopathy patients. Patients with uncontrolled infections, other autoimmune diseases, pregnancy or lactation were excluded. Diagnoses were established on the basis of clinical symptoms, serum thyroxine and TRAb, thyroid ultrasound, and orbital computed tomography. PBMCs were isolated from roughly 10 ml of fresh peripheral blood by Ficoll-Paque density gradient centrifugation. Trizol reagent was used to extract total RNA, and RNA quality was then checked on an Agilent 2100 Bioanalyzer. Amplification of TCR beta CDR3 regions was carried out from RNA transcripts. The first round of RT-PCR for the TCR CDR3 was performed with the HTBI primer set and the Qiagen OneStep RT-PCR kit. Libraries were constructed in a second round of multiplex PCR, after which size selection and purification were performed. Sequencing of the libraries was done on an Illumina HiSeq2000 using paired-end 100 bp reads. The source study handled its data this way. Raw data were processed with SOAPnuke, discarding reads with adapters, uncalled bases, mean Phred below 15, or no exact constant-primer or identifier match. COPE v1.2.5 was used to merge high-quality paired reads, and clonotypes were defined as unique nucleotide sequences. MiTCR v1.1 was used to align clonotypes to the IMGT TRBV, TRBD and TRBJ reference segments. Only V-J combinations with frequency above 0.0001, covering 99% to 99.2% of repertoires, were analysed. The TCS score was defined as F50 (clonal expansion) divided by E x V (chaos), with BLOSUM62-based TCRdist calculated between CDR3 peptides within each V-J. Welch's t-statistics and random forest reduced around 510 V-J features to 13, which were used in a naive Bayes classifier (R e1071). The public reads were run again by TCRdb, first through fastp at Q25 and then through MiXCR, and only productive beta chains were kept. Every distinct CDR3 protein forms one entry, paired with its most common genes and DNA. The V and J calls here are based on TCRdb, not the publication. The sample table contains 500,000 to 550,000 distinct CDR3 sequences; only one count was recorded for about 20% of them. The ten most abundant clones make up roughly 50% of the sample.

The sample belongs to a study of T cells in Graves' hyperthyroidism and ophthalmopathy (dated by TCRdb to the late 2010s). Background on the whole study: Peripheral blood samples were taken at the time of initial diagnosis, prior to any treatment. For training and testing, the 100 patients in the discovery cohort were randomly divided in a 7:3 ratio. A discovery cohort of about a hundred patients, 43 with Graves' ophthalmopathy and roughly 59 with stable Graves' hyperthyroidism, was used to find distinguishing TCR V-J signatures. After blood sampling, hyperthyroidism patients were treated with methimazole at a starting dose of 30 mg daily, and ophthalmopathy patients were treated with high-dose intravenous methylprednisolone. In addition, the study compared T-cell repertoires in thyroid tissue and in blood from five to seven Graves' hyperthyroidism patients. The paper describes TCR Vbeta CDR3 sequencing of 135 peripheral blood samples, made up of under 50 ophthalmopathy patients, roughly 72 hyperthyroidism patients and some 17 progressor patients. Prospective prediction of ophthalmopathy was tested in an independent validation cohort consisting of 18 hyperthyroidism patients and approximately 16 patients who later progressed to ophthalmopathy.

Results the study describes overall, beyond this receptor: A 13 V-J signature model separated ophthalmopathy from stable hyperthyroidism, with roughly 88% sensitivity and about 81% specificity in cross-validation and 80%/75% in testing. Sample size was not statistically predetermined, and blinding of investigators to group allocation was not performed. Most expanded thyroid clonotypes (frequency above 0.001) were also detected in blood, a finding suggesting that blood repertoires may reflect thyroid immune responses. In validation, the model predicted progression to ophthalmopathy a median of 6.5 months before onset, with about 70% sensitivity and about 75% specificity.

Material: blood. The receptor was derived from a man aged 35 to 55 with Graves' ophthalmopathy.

The CDR3 protein is CASRSRGLGTGELFF. In nucleotides, the sequence is TGTGCCAGCAGGTCCCGGGGGCTGGGGACCGGGGAGCTGTTTTTT. The rearranged chain carries TRBV2 and TRBJ2-2; the D gene could be either TRBD1 or TRBD2, each agreeing at 6 bases. Based on the germline V gene, the CDR1 and CDR2 sequences are SNHLY and FYNNEI. Including cysteine and phenylalanine, the CDR3 has 15 amino acids. Here the CDR3 DNA is all that survives: 45 bases in frame from base 1. V loses 6 bases, J loses 5 bases, and the germline ends lie 16 bases apart.